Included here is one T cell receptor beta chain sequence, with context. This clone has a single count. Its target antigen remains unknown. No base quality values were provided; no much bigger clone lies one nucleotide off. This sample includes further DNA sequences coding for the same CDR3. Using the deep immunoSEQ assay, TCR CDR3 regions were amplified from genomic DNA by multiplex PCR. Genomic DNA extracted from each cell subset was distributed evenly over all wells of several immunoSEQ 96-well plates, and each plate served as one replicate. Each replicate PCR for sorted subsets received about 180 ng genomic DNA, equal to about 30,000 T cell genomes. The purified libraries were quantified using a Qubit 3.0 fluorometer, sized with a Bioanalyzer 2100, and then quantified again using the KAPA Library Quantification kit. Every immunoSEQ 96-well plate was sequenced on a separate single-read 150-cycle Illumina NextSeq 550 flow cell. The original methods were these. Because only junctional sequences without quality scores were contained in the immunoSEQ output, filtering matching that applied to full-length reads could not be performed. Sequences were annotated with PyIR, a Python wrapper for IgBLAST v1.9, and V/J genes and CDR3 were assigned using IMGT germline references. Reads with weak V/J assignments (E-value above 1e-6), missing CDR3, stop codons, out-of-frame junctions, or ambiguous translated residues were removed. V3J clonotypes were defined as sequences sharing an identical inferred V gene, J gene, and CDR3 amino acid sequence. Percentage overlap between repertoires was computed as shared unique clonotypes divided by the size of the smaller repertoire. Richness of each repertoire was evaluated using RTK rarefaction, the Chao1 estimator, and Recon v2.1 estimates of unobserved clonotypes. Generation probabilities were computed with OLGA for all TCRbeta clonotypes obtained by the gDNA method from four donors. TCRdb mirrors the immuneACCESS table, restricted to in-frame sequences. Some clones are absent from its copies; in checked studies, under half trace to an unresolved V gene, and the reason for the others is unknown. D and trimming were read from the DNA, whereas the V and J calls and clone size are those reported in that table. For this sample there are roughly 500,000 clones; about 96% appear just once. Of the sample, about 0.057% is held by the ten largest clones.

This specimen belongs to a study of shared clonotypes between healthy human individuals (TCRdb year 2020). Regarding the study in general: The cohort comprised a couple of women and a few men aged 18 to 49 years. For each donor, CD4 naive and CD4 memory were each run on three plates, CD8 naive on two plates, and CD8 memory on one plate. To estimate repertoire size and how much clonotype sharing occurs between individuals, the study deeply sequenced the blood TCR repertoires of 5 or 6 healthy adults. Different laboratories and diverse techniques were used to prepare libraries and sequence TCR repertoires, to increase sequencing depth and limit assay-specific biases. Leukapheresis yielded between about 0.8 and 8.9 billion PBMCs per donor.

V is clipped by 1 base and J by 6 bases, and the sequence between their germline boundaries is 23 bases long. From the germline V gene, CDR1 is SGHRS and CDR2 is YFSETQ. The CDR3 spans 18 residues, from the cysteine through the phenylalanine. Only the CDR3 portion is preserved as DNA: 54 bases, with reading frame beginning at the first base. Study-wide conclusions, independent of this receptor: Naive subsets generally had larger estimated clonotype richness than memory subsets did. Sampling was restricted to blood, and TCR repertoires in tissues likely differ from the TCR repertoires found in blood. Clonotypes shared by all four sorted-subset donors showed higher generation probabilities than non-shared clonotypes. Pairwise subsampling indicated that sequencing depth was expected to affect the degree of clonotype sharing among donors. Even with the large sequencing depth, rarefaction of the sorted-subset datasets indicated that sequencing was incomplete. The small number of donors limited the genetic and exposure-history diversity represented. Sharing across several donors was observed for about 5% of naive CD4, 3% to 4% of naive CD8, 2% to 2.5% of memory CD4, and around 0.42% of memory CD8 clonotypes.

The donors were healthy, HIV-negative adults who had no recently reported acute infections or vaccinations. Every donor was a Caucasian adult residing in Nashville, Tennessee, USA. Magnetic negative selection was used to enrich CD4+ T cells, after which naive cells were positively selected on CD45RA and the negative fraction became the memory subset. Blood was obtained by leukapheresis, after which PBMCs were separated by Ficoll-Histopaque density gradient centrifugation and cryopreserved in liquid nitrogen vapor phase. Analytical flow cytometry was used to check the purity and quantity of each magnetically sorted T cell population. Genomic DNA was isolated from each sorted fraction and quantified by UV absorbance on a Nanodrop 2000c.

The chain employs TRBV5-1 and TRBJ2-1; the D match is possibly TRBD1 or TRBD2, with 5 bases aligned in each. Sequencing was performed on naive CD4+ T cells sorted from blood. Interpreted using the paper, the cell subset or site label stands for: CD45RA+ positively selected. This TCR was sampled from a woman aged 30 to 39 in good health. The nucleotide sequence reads TGCGCCAGCAGCTTGTCTCCGCCCGGGACGGGCAAAACCAATGAGCAGTTCTTC. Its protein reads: CASSLSPPGTGKTNEQFF.